Below, 4 T cell receptor beta chains from the same sample are listed, as sequenced in a study of T cell responses to AZD1222 COVID-19 vaccine. The table came from immunoSEQ multiplex PCR; TCRdb's copy has only in-frame clones and leaves some out. In the table there are about 130,000 clones, 88% of which are singletons. The sample in question was peripheral blood, obtained on day 0 of MenACWY control vaccination. The receptors come from an adult in good health.

The chain recombines TRBV2 with TRBJ1-5, with TRBD1 matching 7 bases. The J segment lost 3 bases and the V segment lost 5 bases, leaving 4 bases of the junction unmatched. Per the germline V gene, CDR1 is SNHLY and CDR2 is FYNNEI. CDR3 length equals 14 residues. The CDR3 bases are TGTGCCAGCAGTCTGACAGGGAACAATCAGCCCCAGCATTTT. Residues: CASSLTGNNQPQHF.

V gene TRBV7-2 combines with J gene TRBJ1-5; tentatively, D is TRBD1 (5 bases). V lost 5 bases and J 2 bases, leaving 16 bases between the germline ends. The V gene's germline CDR1 is SGHTA and CDR2 FQGNSA. The CDR3 is 16 amino acids. This CDR3 is CASSIKAGNGNQPQHF. CDR3 DNA sequence: TGTGCCAGCAGCATCAAAGCAGGGAATGGCAATCAGCCCCAGCATTTT.

This rearrangement joins TRBV24-1 to TRBJ1-3, with D perhaps TRBD1 (5 bases). There are 15 residues in the CDR3. The V and J ends lost 3 bases and 2 bases respectively, with 10 bases between them. Germline lookup yields CDR1 KGHDR and CDR2 SFDVKD. This CDR3 is CATSDPQATGNTIYF. CDR3 nucleotide sequence: TGTGCCACCAGTGATCCACAGGCGACTGGAAACACCATATATTTT.

The genes are TRBV7-9 and TRBJ2-7, with 8 nucleotides matching TRBD1. CDR1 is SEHNR, CDR2 FQNEAQ, per germline (reference sequence). The CDR3 covers 15 residues. Losses at the gene ends were 5 bases for V and 6 bases for J; bases not matched to a gene: 12. CDR3 sequence: CASSLNRQGLVEQYF. The CDR3 nucleotides read TGTGCCAGCAGCCTGAACAGACAGGGGTTGGTCGAGCAGTACTTC.